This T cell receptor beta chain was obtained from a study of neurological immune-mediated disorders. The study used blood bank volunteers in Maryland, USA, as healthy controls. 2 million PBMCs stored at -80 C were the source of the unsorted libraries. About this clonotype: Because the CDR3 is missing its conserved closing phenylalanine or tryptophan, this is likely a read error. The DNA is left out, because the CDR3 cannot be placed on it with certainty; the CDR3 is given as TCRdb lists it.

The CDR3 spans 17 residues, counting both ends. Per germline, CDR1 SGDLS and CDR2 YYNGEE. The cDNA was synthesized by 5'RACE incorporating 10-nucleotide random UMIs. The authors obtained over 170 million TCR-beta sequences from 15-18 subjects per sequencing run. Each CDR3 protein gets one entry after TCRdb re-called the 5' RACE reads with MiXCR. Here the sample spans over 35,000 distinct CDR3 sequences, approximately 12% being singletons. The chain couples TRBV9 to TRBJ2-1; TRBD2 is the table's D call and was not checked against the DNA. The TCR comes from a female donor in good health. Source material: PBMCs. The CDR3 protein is CASSVSSYRSSYNEQLL.